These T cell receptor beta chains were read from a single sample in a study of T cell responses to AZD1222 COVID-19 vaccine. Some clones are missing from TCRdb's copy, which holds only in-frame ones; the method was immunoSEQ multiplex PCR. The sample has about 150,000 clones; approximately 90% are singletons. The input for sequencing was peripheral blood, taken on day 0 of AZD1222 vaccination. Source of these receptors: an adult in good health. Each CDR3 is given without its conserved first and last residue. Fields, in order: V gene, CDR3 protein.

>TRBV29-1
SVAVTANTGELF
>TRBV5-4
ASSPRTSGDTDTQY
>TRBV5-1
ASSLMTAFGANTEAF
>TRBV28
ASSLLSAGVGYT
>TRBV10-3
AISAGTGVYGYT
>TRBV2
ASKFSVSYEQY
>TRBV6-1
ASSQDRSSYNSPLH
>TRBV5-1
ASSHGLAGYNEQF
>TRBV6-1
ASSEGALFRPLLYEQY
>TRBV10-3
AISGGLDRDPDEQF
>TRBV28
ASSLPNEKLF
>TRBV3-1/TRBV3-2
ASSQTGLATEAF
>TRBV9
ASSVGGRRGISYEQY
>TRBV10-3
AISDDPNQPQH
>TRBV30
AWSGGQGNSYEQY
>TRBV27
ASSFGISYNEQF
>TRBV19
ASSIAQGGPLAEAF
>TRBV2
ASSGLGNEQF
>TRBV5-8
ASSPSGRVGY
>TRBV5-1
ASSLPGDGANVLT
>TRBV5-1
ASSLGRSGTEAF
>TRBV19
ASSIVGGPSEKLF
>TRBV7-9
ASSILAGVLFEQY
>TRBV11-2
ASSLLAGNYEQY
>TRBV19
ASPDPRWPGELF
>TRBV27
ASRHQGSSGNTIY
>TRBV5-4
ASSLAGLAGAYEQY
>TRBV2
ASSRVDRGTNQPQH
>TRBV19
ASTRVGQDTGELF
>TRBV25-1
ASSEWGGVGNTIY
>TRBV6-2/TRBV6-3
ASSFRASAKNNEQF
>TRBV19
ASSLSGNTIY
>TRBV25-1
ASSDPRRGGETQY
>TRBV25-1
ATLLPPNRTEAF
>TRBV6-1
ASSEDRMSPQH
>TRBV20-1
SAPADYGYT
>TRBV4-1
ASSQDPRPNEKLF
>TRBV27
ASSLMGSTEAF
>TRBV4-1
ASSQEGIGGAGYGYT
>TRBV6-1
ASKKAAGSYEQY
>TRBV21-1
ASTPLVGENSNQPQH
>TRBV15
ATSGRRNQPQH
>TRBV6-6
ASRNQGGYT
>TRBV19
ASSESSGGTYEQY
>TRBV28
ASSAGNGGYT
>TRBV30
AWGGQGNQPQH
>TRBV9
ASSPWGTGNTIY
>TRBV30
AWSVRAYTEAF
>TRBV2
ASSGGTGVHYGYT
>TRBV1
TSSQERFGAGGEQF
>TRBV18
ASSEGPGELF